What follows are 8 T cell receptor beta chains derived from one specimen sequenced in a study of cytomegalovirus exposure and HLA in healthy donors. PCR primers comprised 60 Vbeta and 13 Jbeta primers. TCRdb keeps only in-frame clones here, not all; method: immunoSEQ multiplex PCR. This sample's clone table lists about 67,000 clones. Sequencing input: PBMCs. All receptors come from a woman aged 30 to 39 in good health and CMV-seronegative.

CDR3 in DNA: TGTGCCAGCAGCGTAGCTAATCCTCGTCAAGCGGGAGACAATGAGCAGTTCTTC. The encoded protein is CASSVANPRQAGDNEQFF. This chain links TRBV9 with TRBJ2-1; 8 positions agree with TRBD2. The CDR3 spans 18 residues. Germline lookup yields CDR1 SGDLS and CDR2 YYNGEE. Trimming cost V 0 bases and J 5 bases; bases outside gene matches: 13.

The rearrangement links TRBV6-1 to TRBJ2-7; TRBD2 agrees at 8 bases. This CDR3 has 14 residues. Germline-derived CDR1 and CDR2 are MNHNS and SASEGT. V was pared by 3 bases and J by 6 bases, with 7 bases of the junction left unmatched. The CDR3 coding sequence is TGTGCCAGCAGTGAGCGGGGGGACGTTGGCGAGCAGTACTTC. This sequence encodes CASSERGDVGEQYF.

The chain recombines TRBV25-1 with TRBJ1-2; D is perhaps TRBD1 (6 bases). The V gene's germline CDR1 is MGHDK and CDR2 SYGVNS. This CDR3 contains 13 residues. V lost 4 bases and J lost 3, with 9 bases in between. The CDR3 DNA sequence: TGTGCCAGCAGTGGACCAGGGGACTATGGCTACACCTTC. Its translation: CASSGPGDYGYTF.

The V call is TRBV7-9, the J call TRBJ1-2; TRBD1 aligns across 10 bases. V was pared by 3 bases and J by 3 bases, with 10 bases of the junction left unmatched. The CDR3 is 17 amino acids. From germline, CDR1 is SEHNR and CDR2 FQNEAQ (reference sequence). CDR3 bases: TGTGCCAGCAGCTTGGCCTCCGGGACAGGGGTTGACTATGGCTACACCTTC. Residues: CASSLASGTGVDYGYTF.

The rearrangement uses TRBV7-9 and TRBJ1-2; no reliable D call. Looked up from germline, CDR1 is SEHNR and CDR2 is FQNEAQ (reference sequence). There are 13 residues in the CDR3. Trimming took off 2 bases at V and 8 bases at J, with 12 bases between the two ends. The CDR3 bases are TGTGCCAGCAGCTTATCCAGTGGAGAGGGCTACACCTTC. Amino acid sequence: CASSLSSGEGYTF.

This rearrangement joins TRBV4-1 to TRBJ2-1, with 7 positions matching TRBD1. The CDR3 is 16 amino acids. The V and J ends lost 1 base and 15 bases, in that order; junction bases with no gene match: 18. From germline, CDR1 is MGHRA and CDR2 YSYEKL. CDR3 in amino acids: CASSQVNLLQGRGAFF. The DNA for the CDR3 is TGCGCCAGCAGCCAAGTGAACCTTCTACAGGGGAGAGGAGCGTTCTTC.

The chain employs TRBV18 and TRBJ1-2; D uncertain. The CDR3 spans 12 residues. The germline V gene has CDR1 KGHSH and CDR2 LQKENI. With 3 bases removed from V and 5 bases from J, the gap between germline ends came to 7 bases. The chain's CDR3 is CASSPDSYGYTF. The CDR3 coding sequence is TGTGCCAGCTCACCGGACTCGTATGGCTACACCTTC.

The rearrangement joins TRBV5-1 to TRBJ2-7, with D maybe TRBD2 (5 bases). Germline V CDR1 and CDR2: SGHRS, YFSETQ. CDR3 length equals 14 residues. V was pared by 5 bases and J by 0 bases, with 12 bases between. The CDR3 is CASRGSVSSYEQYF. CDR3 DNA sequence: TGCGCCAGCAGAGGGAGCGTCAGCTCCTACGAGCAGTACTTC.